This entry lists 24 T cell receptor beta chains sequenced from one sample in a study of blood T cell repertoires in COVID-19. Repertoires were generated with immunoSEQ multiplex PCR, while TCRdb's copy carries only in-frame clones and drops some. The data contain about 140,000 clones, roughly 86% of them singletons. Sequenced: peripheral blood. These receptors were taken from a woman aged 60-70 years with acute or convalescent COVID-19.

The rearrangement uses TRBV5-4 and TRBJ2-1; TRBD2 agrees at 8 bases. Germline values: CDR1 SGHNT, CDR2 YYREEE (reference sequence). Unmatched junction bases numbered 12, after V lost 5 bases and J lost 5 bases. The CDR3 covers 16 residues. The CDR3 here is CASRARRGGSDNEQFF. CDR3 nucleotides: TGTGCCAGCAGGGCGAGACGGGGGGGCAGCGACAATGAGCAGTTCTTC.

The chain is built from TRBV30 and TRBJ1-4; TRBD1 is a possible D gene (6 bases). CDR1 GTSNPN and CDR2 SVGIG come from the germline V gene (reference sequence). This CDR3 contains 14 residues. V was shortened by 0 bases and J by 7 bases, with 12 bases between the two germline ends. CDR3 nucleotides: TGTGCCTGGAGTGTGGGGGGGGCGCTTGAAAAACTGTTTTTT. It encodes CAWSVGGALEKLFF.

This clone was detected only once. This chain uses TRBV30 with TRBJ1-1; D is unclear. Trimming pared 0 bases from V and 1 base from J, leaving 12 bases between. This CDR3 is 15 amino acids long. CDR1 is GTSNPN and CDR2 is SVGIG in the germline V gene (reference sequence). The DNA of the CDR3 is TGTGCCTGGAGTGTACCTAACAGACCGAACACTGAAGCTTTCTTT. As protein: CAWSVPNRPNTEAFF. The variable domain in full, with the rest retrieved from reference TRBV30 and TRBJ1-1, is SQTIHQWPATLVQPVGSPLSLECTVEGTSNPNLYWYRQAAGRGLQLLFYSVGIGQISSEVPQNLSASRPQDRQFILSSKKLLLSDSGFYLCAWSVPNRPNTEAFFGQGTRLTVV.

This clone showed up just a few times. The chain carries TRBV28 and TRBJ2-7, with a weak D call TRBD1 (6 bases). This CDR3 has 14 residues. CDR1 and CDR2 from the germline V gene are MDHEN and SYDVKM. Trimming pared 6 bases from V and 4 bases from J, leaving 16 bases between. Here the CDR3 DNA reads TGTGCCAGCAGACCCACAGGGAAAACTTACGAGCAGTACTTC. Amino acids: CASRPTGKTYEQYF. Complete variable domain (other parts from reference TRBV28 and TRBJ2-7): DVKVTQSSRYLVKRTGEKVFLECVQDMDHENMFWYRQDPGLGLRLIYFSYDVKMKEKGDIPEGYSVSREKKERFSLILESASTNQTSMYLCASRPTGKTYEQYFGPGTRLTVT.

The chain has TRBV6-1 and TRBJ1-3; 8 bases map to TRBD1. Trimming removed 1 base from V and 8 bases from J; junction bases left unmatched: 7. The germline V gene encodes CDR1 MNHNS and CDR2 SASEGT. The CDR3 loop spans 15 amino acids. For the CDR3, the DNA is TGTGCCAGCAGTGAAGGACACAGGGGGATTTACACCATATATTTT. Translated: CASSEGHRGIYTIYF.

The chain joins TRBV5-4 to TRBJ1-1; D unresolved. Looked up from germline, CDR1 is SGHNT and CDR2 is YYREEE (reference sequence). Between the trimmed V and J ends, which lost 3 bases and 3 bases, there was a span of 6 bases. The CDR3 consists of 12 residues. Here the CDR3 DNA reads TGTGCCAGCAGCTGGAGGGACACTGAAGCTTTCTTT. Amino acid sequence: CASSWRDTEAFF. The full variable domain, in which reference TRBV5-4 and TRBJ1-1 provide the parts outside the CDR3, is ETGVTQSPTHLIKTRGQQVTLRCSSQSGHNTVSWYQQALGQGPQFIFQYYREEENGRGNFPPRFSGLQFPNYSSELNVNALELDDSALYLCASSWRDTEAFFGQGTRLTVV.

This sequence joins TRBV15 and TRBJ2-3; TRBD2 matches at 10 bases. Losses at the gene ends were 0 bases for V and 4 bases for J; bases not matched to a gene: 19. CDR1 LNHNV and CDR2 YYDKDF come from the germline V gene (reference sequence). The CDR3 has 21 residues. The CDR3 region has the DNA TGTGCCACCAGCAGAGATCTCCTTAAAATTCTAGCGGGGGTGTTCGCAGATACGCAGTATTTT. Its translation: CATSRDLLKILAGVFADTQYF. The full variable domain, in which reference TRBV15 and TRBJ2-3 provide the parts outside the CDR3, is DAMVIQNPRYQVTQFGKPVTLSCSQTLNHNVMYWYQQKSSQAPKLLFHYYDKDFNNEADTPDNFQSRRPNTSFCFLDIRSPGLGDTAMYLCATSRDLLKILAGVFADTQYFGPGTRLTVL.

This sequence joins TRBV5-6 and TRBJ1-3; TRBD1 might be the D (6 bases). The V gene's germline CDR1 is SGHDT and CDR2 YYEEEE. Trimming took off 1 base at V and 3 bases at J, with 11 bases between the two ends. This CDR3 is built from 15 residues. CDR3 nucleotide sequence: TGTGCCAGCAGCTTGACAGGGCCTTTTGGAAACACCATATATTTT. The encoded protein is CASSLTGPFGNTIYF.

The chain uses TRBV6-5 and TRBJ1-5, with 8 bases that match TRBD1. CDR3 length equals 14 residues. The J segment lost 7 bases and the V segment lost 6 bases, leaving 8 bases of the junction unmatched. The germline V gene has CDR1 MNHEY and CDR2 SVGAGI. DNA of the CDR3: TGTGCCAGCAGAGAGCTGACAGGGGACCAGCCCCAGCATTTT. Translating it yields CASRELTGDQPQHF.

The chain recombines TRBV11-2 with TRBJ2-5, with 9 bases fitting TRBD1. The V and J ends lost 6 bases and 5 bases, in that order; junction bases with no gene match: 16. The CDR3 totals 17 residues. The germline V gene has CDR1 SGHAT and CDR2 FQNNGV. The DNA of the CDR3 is TGTGCCAGCAGGAGTGGACAGGGGCAGGGTGGGATGGAGACCCAGTACTTC. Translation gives CASRSGQGQGGMETQYF. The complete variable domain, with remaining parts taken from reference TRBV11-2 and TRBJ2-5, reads EAGVAQSPRYKIIEKRQSVAFWCNPISGHATLYWYQQILGQGPKLLIQFQNNGVVDDSQLPKDRFSAERLKGVDSTLKIQPAKLEDSAVYLCASRSGQGQGGMETQYFGPGTRLLVL.

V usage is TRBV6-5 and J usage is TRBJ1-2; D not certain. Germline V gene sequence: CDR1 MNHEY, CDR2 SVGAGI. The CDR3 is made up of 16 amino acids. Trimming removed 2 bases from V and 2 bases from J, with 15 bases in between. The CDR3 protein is CASSYGASGVNYGYTF. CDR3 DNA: TGTGCCAGCAGTTACGGAGCCTCTGGCGTCAACTATGGCTACACCTTC.

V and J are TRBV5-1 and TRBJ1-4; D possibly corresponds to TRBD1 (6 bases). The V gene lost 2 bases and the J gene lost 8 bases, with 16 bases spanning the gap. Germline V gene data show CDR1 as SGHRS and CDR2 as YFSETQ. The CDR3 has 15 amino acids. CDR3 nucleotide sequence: TGCGCCAGCAGCTTACAGGGTCGTGTGGACGAAAAACTGTTTTTT. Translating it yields CASSLQGRVDEKLFF. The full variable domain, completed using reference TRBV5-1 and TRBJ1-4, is KAGVTQTPRYLIKTRGQQVTLSCSPISGHRSVSWYQQTPGQGLQFLFEYFSETQRNKGNFPGRFSGRQFSNSRSEMNVSTLELGDSALYLCASSLQGRVDEKLFFGSGTQLSVL.

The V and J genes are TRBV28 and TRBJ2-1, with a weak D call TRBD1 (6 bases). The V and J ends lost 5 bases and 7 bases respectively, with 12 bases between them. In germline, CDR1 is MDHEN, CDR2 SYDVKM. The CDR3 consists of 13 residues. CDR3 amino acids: CASSHGGLNEQFF. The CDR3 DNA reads TGTGCCAGCAGTCATGGGGGCCTAAATGAGCAGTTCTTC.

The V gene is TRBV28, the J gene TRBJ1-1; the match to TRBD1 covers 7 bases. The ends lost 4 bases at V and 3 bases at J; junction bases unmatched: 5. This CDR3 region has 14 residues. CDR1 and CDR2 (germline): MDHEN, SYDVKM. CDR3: CASSSPTGYTEAFF. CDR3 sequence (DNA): TGTGCCAGCAGTTCTCCGACAGGGTACACTGAAGCTTTCTTT.

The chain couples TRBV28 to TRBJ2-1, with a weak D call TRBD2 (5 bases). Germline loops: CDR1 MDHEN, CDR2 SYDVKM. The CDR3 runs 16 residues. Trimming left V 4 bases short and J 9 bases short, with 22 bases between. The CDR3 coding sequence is TGTGCCAGCAGTTGGACCCTAGCCGCGAAGTTCGGTGAGCAGTTCTTC. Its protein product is CASSWTLAAKFGEQFF.

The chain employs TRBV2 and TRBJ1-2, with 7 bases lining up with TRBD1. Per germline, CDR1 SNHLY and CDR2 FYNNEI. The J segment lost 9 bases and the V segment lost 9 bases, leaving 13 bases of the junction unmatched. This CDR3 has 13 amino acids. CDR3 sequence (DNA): TGTGCCAGGTCGACAGGGCCGCGGGGAAGCTACACCTTC. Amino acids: CARSTGPRGSYTF.

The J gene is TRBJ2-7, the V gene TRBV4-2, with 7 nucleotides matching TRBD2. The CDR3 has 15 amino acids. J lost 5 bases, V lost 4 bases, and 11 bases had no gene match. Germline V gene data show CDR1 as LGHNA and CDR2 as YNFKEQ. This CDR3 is CASSPHRPGRDEQYF. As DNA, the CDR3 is TGTGCCAGCAGCCCCCATCGGCCGGGGAGGGACGAGCAGTACTTC.

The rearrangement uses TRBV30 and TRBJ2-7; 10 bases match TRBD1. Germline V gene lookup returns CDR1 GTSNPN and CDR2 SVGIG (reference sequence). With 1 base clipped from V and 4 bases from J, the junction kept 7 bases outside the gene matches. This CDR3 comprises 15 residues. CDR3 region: CAWSGWTGGAYEQYF. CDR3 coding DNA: TGTGCCTGGAGTGGGTGGACAGGGGGAGCGTACGAGCAGTACTTC.

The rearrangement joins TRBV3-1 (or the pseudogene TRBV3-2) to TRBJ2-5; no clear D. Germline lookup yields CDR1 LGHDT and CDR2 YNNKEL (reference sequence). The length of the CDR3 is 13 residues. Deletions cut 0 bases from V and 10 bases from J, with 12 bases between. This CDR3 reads CASSQDRLALQYF. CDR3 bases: TGTGCCAGCAGCCAAGATCGACTGGCTCTCCAGTACTTC.

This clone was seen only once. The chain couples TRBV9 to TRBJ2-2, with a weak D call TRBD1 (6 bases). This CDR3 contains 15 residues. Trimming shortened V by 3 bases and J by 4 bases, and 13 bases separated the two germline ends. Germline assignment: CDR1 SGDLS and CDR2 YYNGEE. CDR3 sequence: CASSAQQGFTGELFF. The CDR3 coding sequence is TGTGCCAGCAGCGCCCAACAGGGATTCACCGGGGAGCTGTTTTTT.

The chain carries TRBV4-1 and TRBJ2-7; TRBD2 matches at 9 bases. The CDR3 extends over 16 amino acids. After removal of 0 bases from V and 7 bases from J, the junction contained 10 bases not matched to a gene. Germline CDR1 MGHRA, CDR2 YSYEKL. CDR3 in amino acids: CASSQDLRGGRSEQYF. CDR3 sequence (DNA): TGCGCCAGCAGCCAAGATTTGCGGGGGGGCCGATCTGAGCAGTACTTC.

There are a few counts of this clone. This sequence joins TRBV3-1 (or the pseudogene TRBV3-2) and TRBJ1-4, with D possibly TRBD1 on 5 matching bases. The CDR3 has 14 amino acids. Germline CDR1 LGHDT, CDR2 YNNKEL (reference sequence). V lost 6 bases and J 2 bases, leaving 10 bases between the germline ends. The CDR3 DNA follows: TGTGCCAGCAGTAGACAGTCTACTAATGAAAAACTGTTTTTT. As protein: CASSRQSTNEKLFF.

The CDR3 DNA sequence: TGTGCCACCAGCAGATCCGGGACAGGGGCCCTTAAGGGCTACACCTTC. Translation: CATSRSGTGALKGYTF. This chain connects TRBV15 to TRBJ1-2, with 10 bases lining up with TRBD1. The germline CDR1 and CDR2 sequences are LNHNV and YYDKDF (reference sequence). The trim removed 2 bases at V and 8 bases at J, leaving 11 bases unmatched. The CDR3 is made up of 16 amino acids. The full variable domain, with the rest looked up from reference TRBV15 and TRBJ1-2, is DAMVIQNPRYQVTQFGKPVTLSCSQTLNHNVMYWYQQKSSQAPKLLFHYYDKDFNNEADTPDNFQSRRPNTSFCFLDIRSPGLGDTAMYLCATSRSGTGALKGYTFGSGTRLTVV.

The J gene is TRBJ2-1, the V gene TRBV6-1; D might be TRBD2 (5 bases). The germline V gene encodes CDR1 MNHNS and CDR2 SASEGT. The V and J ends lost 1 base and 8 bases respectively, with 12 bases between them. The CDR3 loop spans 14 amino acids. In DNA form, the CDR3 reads TGTGCCAGCAGTGAAGTCGAGGGAATCGATGAGCAGTTCTTC. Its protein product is CASSEVEGIDEQFF.